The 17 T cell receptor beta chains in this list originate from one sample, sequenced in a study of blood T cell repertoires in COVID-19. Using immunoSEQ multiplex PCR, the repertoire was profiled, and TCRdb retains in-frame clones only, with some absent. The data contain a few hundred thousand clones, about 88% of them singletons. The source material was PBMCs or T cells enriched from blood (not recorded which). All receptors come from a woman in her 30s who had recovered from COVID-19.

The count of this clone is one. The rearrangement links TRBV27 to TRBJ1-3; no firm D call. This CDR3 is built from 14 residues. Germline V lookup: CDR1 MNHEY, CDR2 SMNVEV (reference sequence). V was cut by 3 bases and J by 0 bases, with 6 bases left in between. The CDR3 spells CASSLRSSGNTIYF. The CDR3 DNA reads TGTGCCAGCAGTTTGAGAAGCTCTGGAAACACCATATATTTT.

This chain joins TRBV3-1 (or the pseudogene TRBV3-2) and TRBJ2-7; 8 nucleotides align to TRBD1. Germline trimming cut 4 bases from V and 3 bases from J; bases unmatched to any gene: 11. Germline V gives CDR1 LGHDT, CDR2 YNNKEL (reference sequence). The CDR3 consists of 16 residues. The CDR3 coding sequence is TGTGCCAGCAGCCCCGGGTTCCGGACAGGGATCTACGAGCAGTACTTC. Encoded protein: CASSPGFRTGIYEQYF.

The CDR3 DNA is TGTGCCAGCAGTGAAGCGCATCCGGATCAGCCCCAGCATTTT. This sequence encodes CASSEAHPDQPQHF. J is TRBJ1-5 and V is TRBV2; D not resolved. Per germline, CDR1 SNHLY and CDR2 FYNNEI. The V gene lost 0 bases and the J gene lost 5 bases, with 8 bases spanning the gap. The CDR3 length is 14 residues.

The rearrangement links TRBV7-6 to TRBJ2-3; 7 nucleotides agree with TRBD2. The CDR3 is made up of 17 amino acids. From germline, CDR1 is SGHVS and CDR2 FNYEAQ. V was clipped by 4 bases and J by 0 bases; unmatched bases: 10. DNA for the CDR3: TGTGCCAGCAGCTGGGGGGGACGGAAACCTAGCACAGATACGCAGTATTTT. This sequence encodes CASSWGGRKPSTDTQYF.

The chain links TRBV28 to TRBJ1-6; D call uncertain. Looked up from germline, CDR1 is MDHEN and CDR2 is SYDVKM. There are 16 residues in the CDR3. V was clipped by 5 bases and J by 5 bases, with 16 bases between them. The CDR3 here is CASSGRAGSNNSPLHF. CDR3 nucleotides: TGTGCCAGCAGTGGGCGGGCAGGATCAAATAATTCACCCCTCCACTTT.

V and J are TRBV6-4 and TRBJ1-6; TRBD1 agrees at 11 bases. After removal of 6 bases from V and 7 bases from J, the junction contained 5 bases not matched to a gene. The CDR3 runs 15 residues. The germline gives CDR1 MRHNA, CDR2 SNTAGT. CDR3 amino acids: CASRGQGDLNSPLHF. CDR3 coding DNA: TGTGCCAGCAGGGGACAGGGGGATTTGAATTCACCCCTCCACTTT.

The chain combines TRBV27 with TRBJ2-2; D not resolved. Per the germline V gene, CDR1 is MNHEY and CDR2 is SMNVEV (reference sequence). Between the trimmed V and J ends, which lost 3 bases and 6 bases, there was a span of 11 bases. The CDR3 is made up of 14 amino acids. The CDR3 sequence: CASSFDIDPGELFF. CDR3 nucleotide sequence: TGTGCCAGCAGTTTCGACATAGATCCCGGGGAGCTGTTTTTT.

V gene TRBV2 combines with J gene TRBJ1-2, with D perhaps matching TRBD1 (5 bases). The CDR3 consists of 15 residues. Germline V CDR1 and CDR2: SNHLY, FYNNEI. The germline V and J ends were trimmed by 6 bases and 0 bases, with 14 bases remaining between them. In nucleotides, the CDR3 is TGTGCCAGCAGGGCCCCCGACAGAGCTAACTATGGCTACACCTTC. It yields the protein CASRAPDRANYGYTF.

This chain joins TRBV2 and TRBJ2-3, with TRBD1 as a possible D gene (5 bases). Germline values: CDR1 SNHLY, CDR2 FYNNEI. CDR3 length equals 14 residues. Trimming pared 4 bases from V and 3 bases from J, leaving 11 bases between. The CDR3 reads CASSARVNTDTQYF. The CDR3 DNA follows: TGTGCCAGCAGTGCCAGGGTCAATACAGATACGCAGTATTTT.

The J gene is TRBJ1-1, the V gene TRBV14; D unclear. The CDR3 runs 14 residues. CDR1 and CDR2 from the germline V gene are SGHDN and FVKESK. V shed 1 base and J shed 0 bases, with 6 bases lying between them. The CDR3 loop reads CASSQVRMNTEAFF. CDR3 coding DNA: TGTGCCAGCAGCCAAGTCAGAATGAACACTGAAGCTTTCTTT.

CDR3 loop: CASSLGTSNQPQHF. The CDR3 bases are TGTGCCAGCAGCCTCGGGACAAGCAATCAGCCCCAGCATTTT. This rearrangement joins TRBV5-8 to TRBJ1-5, with D possibly being TRBD1 (6 bases). This CDR3 comprises 14 residues. The ends were cut back, 4 bases at V and 1 base at J, with 9 bases in the middle. Per germline, CDR1 SGHTS and CDR2 YDEGEE. The complete variable domain, with remaining parts taken from reference TRBV5-8 and TRBJ1-5, reads EAGVTQSPTHLIKTRGQQATLRCSPISGHTSVYWYQQALGLGLQFLLWYDEGEERNRGNFPPRFSGRQFPNYSSELNVNALELEDSALYLCASSLGTSNQPQHFGDGTRLSIL.

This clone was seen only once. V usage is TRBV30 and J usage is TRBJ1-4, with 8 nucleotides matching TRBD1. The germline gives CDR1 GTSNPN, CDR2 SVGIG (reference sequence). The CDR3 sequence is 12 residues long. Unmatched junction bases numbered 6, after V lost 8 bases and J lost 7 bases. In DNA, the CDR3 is TGTGCCCAAGGACAGGGTTCTGAAAAACTGTTTTTT. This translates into CAQGQGSEKLFF.

The CDR3 is CASTRGSGNTIYF. The CDR3, as DNA: TGTGCCAGCACCCGGGGATCTGGAAACACCATATATTTT. This chain connects TRBV3-1 (or the pseudogene TRBV3-2) to TRBJ1-3; D not certain. The germline V and J ends were trimmed by 7 bases and 1 base, with 8 bases remaining between them. Germline-derived CDR1 and CDR2 are LGHDT and YNNKEL (reference sequence). The CDR3 has 13 amino acids.

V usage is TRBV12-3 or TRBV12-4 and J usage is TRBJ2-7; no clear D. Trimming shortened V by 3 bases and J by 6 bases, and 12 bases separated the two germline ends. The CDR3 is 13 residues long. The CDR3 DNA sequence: TGTGCCAGCAGTTTCACGGGTCTGGGCGAGCAGTACTTC. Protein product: CASSFTGLGEQYF.

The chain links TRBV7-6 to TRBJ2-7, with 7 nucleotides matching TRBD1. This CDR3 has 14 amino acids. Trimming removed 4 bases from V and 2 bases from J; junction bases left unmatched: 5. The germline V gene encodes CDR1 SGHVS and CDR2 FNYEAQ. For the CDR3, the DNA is TGTGCCAGCAGCTCAAGGGGGCCAACCTACGAGCAGTACTTC. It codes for CASSSRGPTYEQYF.

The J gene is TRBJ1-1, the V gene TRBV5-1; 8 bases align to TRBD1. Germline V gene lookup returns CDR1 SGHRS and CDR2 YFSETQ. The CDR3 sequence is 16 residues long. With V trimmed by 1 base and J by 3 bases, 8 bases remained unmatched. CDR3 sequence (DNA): TGCGCCAGCAGCTTGATGGGGGGACAGGATTACACTGAAGCTTTCTTT. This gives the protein CASSLMGGQDYTEAFF.

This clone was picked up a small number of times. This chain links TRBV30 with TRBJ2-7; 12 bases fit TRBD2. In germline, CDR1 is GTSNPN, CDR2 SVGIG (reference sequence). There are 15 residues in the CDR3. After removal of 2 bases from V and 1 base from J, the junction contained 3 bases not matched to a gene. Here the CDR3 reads CAWSTGLAGSYEQYF. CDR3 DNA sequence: TGTGCCTGGAGTACCGGACTAGCGGGGTCCTACGAGCAGTACTTC.